The sequence of this T cell receptor (beta chain) was determined in a study of beta chain features in type 1 diabetes. Whole-study results and caveats: Shortening of TCRB CDR3s, moderate but significant, appeared in all four CD4+ subsets of Type 1 diabetes patients.

Purity of each sorted population was above 95%. Germline V lookup: CDR1 MNHNY, CDR2 SVGAGI (reference sequence). J was trimmed by 0 bases and V by 4 bases; bases with no gene match: 3. The CDR3 is 15 amino acids. This clone was observed a handful of times. Its target is not known. Of the isolated RNA, all was reverse transcribed, and so the sequenced material was expressed TCRB transcripts. TCRdb keeps only in-frame clones here, not all; method: immunoSEQ multiplex PCR. This sample has 130,000 to 150,000 clones, with about 10% found just once. The rearrangement links TRBV6-6 to TRBJ1-2; 9 nucleotides agree with TRBD1. Sequencing was carried out using naive CD4+ T cells from blood. The sequence was obtained from a man between 18 and 29 years old in good health. CDR3: CASSLTGGANYGYTF. The CDR3 region has the DNA TGTGCCAGCAGTTTAACAGGGGGCGCTAACTATGGCTACACCTTC.